The entry below describes one TCR beta chain. Its antigen is not identified. J was trimmed by 1 base and V by 1 base; bases with no gene match: 6. The CDR3 extends over 16 amino acids. Germline V gives CDR1 SGHDT, CDR2 YYEEEE. TCRdb itself ran the reads through MiXCR, one entry per CDR3 protein. The table includes some 500,000 distinct CDR3 sequences, roughly 42% detected once. These data belong to a study of T cell repertoires in cytomegalovirus infection. Study context: HLA-B-restricted CMV epitopes that are well studied, plus recently identified HLA-C-restricted ones, were used by the study. Indications came from public TCR beta signatures; they pointed to CMV infection and to a matching HLA type. Study outcomes and limitations: CMV-specific TCR beta clonotypes restricted by HLA-C were the ones dominating the ex vivo response. The study identified carriers of CMV plus the relevant HLA from cumulative public TCR beta family frequency.

The specimen comprised cultured PBMCs, sampled from culture after CMV antigen stimulation. The clonotype originates from a human donor in good health (CMV status not recorded). Some clones in this sample may be carry-over from other donors' samples. This chain joins TRBV5-6 and TRBJ2-5; TRBD1 matches at 8 bases. CDR3 DNA: TGTGCCAGCAGCTTGAGACAGGGGTCCTTCCAAGAGACCCAGTACTTC. Encoded protein: CASSLRQGSFQETQYF.